The rows below give T cell receptor beta chains drawn from one sample of a study of T cell repertoires in cytomegalovirus infection. TCRdb fed the reads into MiXCR, producing one record per CDR3 protein. The repertoire includes about 310,000 distinct CDR3 sequences, roughly 25% of them detected once, and about an eighth sits in the top ten. These receptors' antigens are unknown. The sample consisted of cultured PBMCs, taken from culture after CMV antigen stimulation. Source of these receptors: a human donor in good health (CMV status not recorded). Some clones in this sample may be carry-over from other donors' samples. Each CDR3 is given with its conserved first and last residue. The D gene is left open where the match is weak. Clone sizes are given selectively: once, few, many, or a class where the clone is expanded.

clone size	D gene	V gene	J gene	CDR3 DNA	CDR3 protein
few	-	TRBV6-2/TRBV6-3	TRBJ2-1	TGTGCCAGCAGTTACTCGCCGCATGAGCAGTTCTTC	CASSYSPHEQFF
-	-	TRBV29-1	TRBJ2-2	TGCAGCGTGCGAGTAAACACCGGGGAGCTGTTTTTT	CSVRVNTGELFF
few	-	TRBV7-2	TRBJ2-5	TGTGCCAGCAGCGCCACTCGGGTGGCAGAGACCCAGTACTTC	CASSATRVAETQYF
few	-	TRBV4-1	TRBJ1-4	TGCGCCAGCAGCCAAACGATCGCAACTAATGAAAAACTGTTTTTT	CASSQTIATNEKLFF
-	-	TRBV12-3/TRBV12-4	TRBJ2-5	TGTGCCAGCAGTTTGGCCGGACTAACCGCCGGAACCCAGTACTTC	CASSLAGLTAGTQYF
-	TRBD1	TRBV6-2/TRBV6-3	TRBJ1-1	TGTGCCAGCAGGCTGACAGGGCGGAACACTGAAGCTTTCTTT	CASRLTGRNTEAFF
-	TRBD2	TRBV20-1	TRBJ2-3	TGCAGTGCCTTCCCAGAGTGGCTAGCGGGTAGCACAGATACGCAGTATTTT	CSAFPEWLAGSTDTQYF
-	TRBD1	TRBV6-2/TRBV6-3	TRBJ1-1	TGTGCCAGCAGCCTGGACAGGAACCACACCCGGAACACTGAAGCTTTCTTT	CASSLDRNHTRNTEAFF
-	-	TRBV25-1	TRBJ1-5	TGTGCCAGCAGTGAATTACAGGGAAGTCAGCCCCAGCATTTT	CASSELQGSQPQHF
few	-	TRBV27	TRBJ2-7	TGTGCCAGCGGTATCGGGCAGACCTACGAGCAGTACTTC	CASGIGQTYEQYF
-	-	TRBV5-1	TRBJ1-2	TGCGCCAGCAGCTTGGGAGGGACGGGTAACTATGGCTACACCTTC	CASSLGGTGNYGYTF
-	TRBD2	TRBV5-1	TRBJ2-1	TGCGCCAGCAGCTTGTCTGGGGAGCGGGACTTCTACAATGAGCAGTTCTTC	CASSLSGERDFYNEQFF
many	TRBD1	TRBV27	TRBJ2-7	TGTGCCAGCAGCCGGGGACAGACCTACGAGCAGTACTTC	CASSRGQTYEQYF
-	-	TRBV24-1	TRBJ2-2	TGTGCCACCAGTGGTTGGGGCAGGGAGAACACCGGGGAGCTGTTTTTT	CATSGWGRENTGELFF
-	-	TRBV5-1	TRBJ2-3	TGCGCCAGCAGCTTGGCGACCCTGGGGGGAGATACGCAGTATTTT	CASSLATLGGDTQYF
-	TRBD1	TRBV4-1	TRBJ2-2	TGCGCCAGCAGCCAAGTGGCAGGGGGCCGGGAGCTGTTTTTT	CASSQVAGGRELFF
-	-	TRBV7-2	TRBJ1-1	TGTGCCAGCAGCTTACTTAATGGGGTAGGCCGAGGCACTGAAGCTTTCTTT	CASSLLNGVGRGTEAFF
few	-	TRBV5-1	TRBJ2-5	TGCGCCAGCAGCTTGCAACGTCAAGAGACCCAGTACTTC	CASSLQRQETQYF
many	TRBD1	TRBV7-2	TRBJ2-1	TGTGCCAGCAGCTTGGACAGGGACCATGAGCAGTTCTTC	CASSLDRDHEQFF
-	-	TRBV29-1	TRBJ2-1	TGCAGCGTTGACCCGTCTAGCGTTGGCAATGAGCAGTTCTTC	CSVDPSSVGNEQFF
-	-	TRBV13	TRBJ2-5	TGTGCCAGCAGCTTAACCCCGACAGGCCTACAAGAGACCCAGTACTTC	CASSLTPTGLQETQYF
few	-	TRBV10-3	TRBJ2-3	TGTGCCATCCGCAATGGGGATACGCAGTATTTT	CAIRNGDTQYF
-	-	TRBV30	TRBJ2-3	TGTGCCTGGAGCAAAGGGGGACCCACAGATACGCAGTATTTT	CAWSKGGPTDTQYF
-	TRBD1	TRBV27	TRBJ2-1	TGTGCCAGCAGATACAGGGGGGAGTCTGAGCAGTTCTTC	CASRYRGESEQFF
few	TRBD1	TRBV10-3	TRBJ1-1	TGTGCCATCAGTGAGCCGGGACAGGGGGGAACTGAAGCTTTCTTT	CAISEPGQGGTEAFF
-	-	TRBV27	TRBJ2-3	TGTGCCAGCAGCCGTTTGGGACTCCGAAAGGAGGCAGATACGCAGTATTTT	CASSRLGLRKEADTQYF
-	-	TRBV19	TRBJ1-3	TGTGCCAGCAGCGACAGTACTGGAAACACCATATATTTT	CASSDSTGNTIYF
many	TRBD2	TRBV7-9	TRBJ2-2	TGTGCCAGCAGCTTACAGCGGGAGAACACCGGGGAGCTGTTTTTT	CASSLQRENTGELFF
-	-	TRBV10-3	TRBJ1-3	TGTGCCATCAGTGAGCGGACGGACTCTGGAAACACCATATATTTT	CAISERTDSGNTIYF
many	-	TRBV7-8	TRBJ2-5	TGTGCCAGCAGCTTAGAGCGATTCCAAGAGACCCAGTACTTC	CASSLERFQETQYF
-	TRBD1	TRBV12-3/TRBV12-4	TRBJ2-6	TGTGCCAGCACTACGGGACAGCGGATCGGTGGGGCCAACGTCCTGACTTTC	CASTTGQRIGGANVLTF